This T cell receptor beta chain was sequenced in a study of beta chain features in type 1 diabetes. Study-level information: Cell yields, age and gender were similar between patients and healthy donors. Across the samples, around 110,000,000 sorted cells were examined in total.

Heparinised blood was drawn once per donor, averaging about 0.11 L. Sorted populations all exceeded 98% purity. This clone was counted only a few times. Its matching antigen is unknown. As every portion of the isolated RNA was reverse transcribed, the sequencing read expressed TCRB transcripts. Profiled with immunoSEQ multiplex PCR; TCRdb holds only in-frame clones, not every one. The sample records approximately 270,000 clones, 14% being singletons. Notes on the study in general: Researchers report that Type 1 diabetes patients had moderately but significantly shorter TCRB CDR3s across all four CD4+ subsets.

Sequencing used naive CD4+ T cells from blood. The sequence came from a man aged 25 to 40 with type 1 diabetes.

The CDR3 sequence is CASSDVVQETQYF. DNA for the CDR3: TGTGCCAGCAGTGATGTCGTGCAAGAGACCCAGTACTTC. The J gene is TRBJ2-5, the V gene TRBV6-1; D remains ambiguous. Germline-derived CDR1 and CDR2 are MNHNS and SASEGT. Between the trimmed V and J ends, which lost 3 bases and 2 bases, there was a span of 7 bases. This CDR3 has 13 residues.